This entry concerns a single T cell receptor (beta chain). Sequencing used immunoSEQ multiplex PCR; TCRdb keeps in-frame clones, though not all of them. The profile shows some 100,000 clones, roughly nine tenths of them singletons. This specimen comes from a study of T cell changes during pregnancy in multiple sclerosis. This CDR3 comprises 18 residues. Germline V CDR1 and CDR2: LGHNA, YNFKEQ. V was clipped by 3 bases and J by 0 bases; unmatched bases: 7. The chain has TRBV4-2 and TRBJ2-3; 12 positions match TRBD2. The receptor was isolated from a female donor with multiple sclerosis, enrolled in a pregnancy study. The starting material was peripheral blood, obtained in the second trimester of pregnancy. The CDR3 coding sequence is TGTGCCAGCAGCCATGGACTAGCGGGGAGTCTTAGCACAGATACGCAGTATTTT. Encoded protein: CASSHGLAGSLSTDTQYF.